This entry lists 25 T cell receptor beta chains sequenced from one sample in a study of cytomegalovirus exposure and HLA in healthy donors. The PCR was carried out with 60 Vbeta primers and 13 Jbeta primers. Clones were sequenced by immunoSEQ multiplex PCR, and TCRdb holds only the in-frame ones, with some missing. Of roughly 150,000 clones listed, about 72% are singletons. The sequencing sample was made of PBMCs. All receptors come from a man aged 60-69 years in good health and CMV-seronegative.

The chain uses TRBV2 and TRBJ1-4; the D is unclear. The CDR3 is 13 amino acids. Germline CDR1 is SNHLY and CDR2 is FYNNEI. Trimming left V 8 bases short and J 7 bases short, with 14 bases between. The CDR3, as DNA: TGTGCCAGCTTCTCCGGGGTGGGTGAAAAACTGTTTTTT. Translated, it gives CASFSGVGEKLFF.

This clone was recorded a few times. V usage is TRBV28 and J usage is TRBJ2-2, with a weak D call TRBD2 (6 bases). The CDR3 consists of 15 residues. V gave up 4 bases and J gave up 6 bases, with 15 bases separating them. Germline CDR1 reads MDHEN; CDR2 reads SYDVKM. CDR3 residues: CASSSHRTISGELFF. In DNA form, the CDR3 reads TGTGCCAGCAGTTCACATCGGACTATCTCCGGGGAGCTGTTTTTT. Combining the CDR3 with reference TRBV28 and TRBJ2-2 gives the whole variable domain DVKVTQSSRYLVKRTGEKVFLECVQDMDHENMFWYRQDPGLGLRLIYFSYDVKMKEKGDIPEGYSVSREKKERFSLILESASTNQTSMYLCASSSHRTISGELFFGEGSRLTVL.

This clone occurred once. The rearrangement joins TRBV7-9 to TRBJ1-1, with D possibly being TRBD1 (5 bases). The V gene's germline CDR1 is SEHNR and CDR2 FQNEAQ (reference sequence). V dropped 4 bases and J dropped 1 base, with 13 bases sitting between them. This CDR3 comprises 15 residues. The CDR3 protein is CASSYPPTANTEAFF. CDR3 nucleotide sequence: TGTGCCAGCAGCTACCCGCCGACAGCGAACACTGAAGCTTTCTTT. Drawing the rest from reference TRBV7-9 and TRBJ1-1, the complete variable domain is DTGVSQNPRHKITKRGQNVTFRCDPISEHNRLYWYRQTLGQGPEFLTYFQNEAQLEKSRLLSDRFSAERPKGSFSTLEIQRTEQGDSAMYLCASSYPPTANTEAFFGQGTRLTVV.

The chain combines TRBV11-2 with TRBJ2-7; weak D call: TRBD1 (6 bases). This CDR3 region has 15 residues. Trimming left V 6 bases short and J 2 bases short, with 17 bases between. CDR1 is SGHAT and CDR2 is FQNNGV in the germline V gene. The CDR3 DNA is TGTGCCAGCAGACAACCGCAGGGGTCAGCCTACGAGCAGTACTTC. It is translated as CASRQPQGSAYEQYF.

As concerns this clone: The junction departs from germline at one end; a sequencing error may be responsible. This chain uses TRBV7-7 with TRBJ2-5; D is possibly TRBD1 (5 bases). The CDR3 is made up of 13 amino acids. The germline V gene encodes CDR1 SSHAT and CDR2 FNYEAQ (reference sequence). The CDR3 spells CASSLTALETQYF. DNA of the CDR3: TGTGCTAGCAGCTTGACAGCCTTGGAGACCCAGTACTTC. The variable domain in full, with the rest retrieved from reference TRBV7-7 and TRBJ2-5, is GAGVSQSPRYKVTKRGQDVTLRCDPISSHATLYWYQQALGQGPEFLTYFNYEAQPDKSGLPSDRFSAERPEGSISTLTIQRTEQRDSAMYRCASSLTALETQYFGPGTRLLVL.

Worth noting for this clone: The junction departs from germline at one end; a sequencing error may be responsible. The V and J genes are TRBV5-1 and TRBJ1-4, with D possibly matching TRBD1 (5 bases). The CDR3 contains 16 residues. Germline lookup yields CDR1 SGHRS and CDR2 YFSETQ. CDR3 sequence (DNA): TGTGCCAGCAGCTTTATGGCACAGGAGACTAATGAAAAACTGTTTTTT. The encoded protein is CASSFMAQETNEKLFF.

The genes are TRBV28 and TRBJ1-5, with TRBD1 identical over 10 bases. This CDR3 is built from 15 residues. Unmatched junction bases numbered 7, after V lost 6 bases and J lost 5 bases. Germline values: CDR1 MDHEN, CDR2 SYDVKM. The CDR3 reads CASSYRDRGDQPQHF. The CDR3 nucleotides read TGTGCCAGCAGCTACCGGGACAGGGGAGATCAGCCCCAGCATTTT.

There are a few counts of this clone. The J gene is TRBJ2-7, the V gene TRBV7-2; 11 bases are a match to TRBD2. V dropped 0 bases and J dropped 2; count of bases not matched to a gene: 18. There are 21 residues in the CDR3. Germline loops: CDR1 SGHTA, CDR2 FQGNSA. The DNA of the CDR3 is TGTGCCAGCAGCTTAGCGCCAAGGCTAGCGGGAGGCGGTTCATGGCCCTACGAGCAGTACTTC. It specifies CASSLAPRLAGGGSWPYEQYF.

This clone was recorded only once. V is TRBV30 and J is TRBJ1-2; D possibly corresponds to TRBD1 (5 bases). Germline CDR1 reads GTSNPN; CDR2 reads SVGIG (reference sequence). V was shortened by 1 base and J by 8 bases, with 14 bases between the two germline ends. The CDR3 extends over 13 amino acids. In DNA form, the CDR3 reads TGTGCCTGGAGTGAAAGTCGGGGGGGAGGCTACACCTTC. Translated: CAWSESRGGGYTF.

This clone showed up just a few times. V gene TRBV2 combines with J gene TRBJ1-4; 8 nucleotides line up with TRBD1. Germline CDR1 reads SNHLY; CDR2 reads FYNNEI. The V gene end was trimmed by 3 bases and the J gene end by 7 bases; junction bases not matched to a gene: 7. This CDR3 has 15 residues. The CDR3 reads CASSEDRAPGEKLFF. As DNA, the CDR3 is TGTGCCAGCAGTGAGGACAGGGCCCCGGGTGAAAAACTGTTTTTT.

The chain uses TRBV29-1 and TRBJ2-2, with 9 bases that match TRBD1. The CDR3 runs to 15 residues. Germline values: CDR1 SQVTM, CDR2 ANQGSEA. Trimming at V came to 6 bases and at J to 5 bases, leaving 10 bases not matched to a gene. CDR3 in DNA: TGCAGCGTCTCCGGGACAGGGTTATTGACCGGGGAGCTGTTTTTT. Translation gives CSVSGTGLLTGELFF.

This clone was picked up a small number of times. The V call is TRBV5-1, the J call TRBJ2-5; D remains ambiguous. This CDR3 is built from 11 residues. V was shortened by 6 bases and J by 5 bases, with 8 bases between the two germline ends. Per the germline V gene, CDR1 is SGHRS and CDR2 is YFSETQ. The CDR3 DNA reads as TGCGCCAGCATGGCTCTGGAGACCCAGTACTTC. Translation gives CASMALETQYF.

V and J are TRBV9 and TRBJ2-2; D unclear. There are 14 residues in the CDR3. Per germline, CDR1 SGDLS and CDR2 YYNGEE. V shed 0 bases and J shed 6 bases, with 9 bases lying between them. This CDR3 reads CASSVAGRSGELFF. CDR3 bases: TGTGCCAGCAGCGTAGCGGGTCGGTCCGGGGAGCTGTTTTTT.

V and J are TRBV18 and TRBJ1-1, with D perhaps TRBD1 (6 bases). The germline CDR1 and CDR2 sequences are KGHSH and LQKENI. This CDR3 spans 12 amino acids. Trimming pared 6 bases from V and 8 bases from J, leaving 13 bases between. The CDR3 reads CASSPSDREAFF. DNA of the CDR3: TGTGCCAGCTCTCCCAGCGACAGGGAAGCTTTCTTT.

The V and J genes are TRBV19 and TRBJ1-5, with 11 nucleotides matching TRBD1. This CDR3 has 14 residues. CDR1 LNHDA and CDR2 SQIVND come from the germline V gene (reference sequence). The V segment lost 6 bases and the J segment 6 bases; nucleotides outside the gene matches: 4. In nucleotides, the CDR3 is TGTGCCAGTAGCTCAGGACAGGGGGCTCAGCCCCAGCATTTT. Amino acid sequence: CASSSGQGAQPQHF.

V usage is TRBV12-5 and J usage is TRBJ1-1; 9 bases are a match to TRBD1. The length of the CDR3 is 17 residues. The V gene end was trimmed by 5 bases and the J gene end by 4 bases; junction bases not matched to a gene: 14. The germline V gene has CDR1 LGHNT and CDR2 FRNRAP. This chain's CDR3 is CASGPTGTGNLSTEAFF. CDR3 bases: TGTGCTAGTGGTCCAACCGGGACAGGGAATTTGAGCACTGAAGCTTTCTTT. The complete variable domain, with remaining parts taken from reference TRBV12-5 and TRBJ1-1, reads DARVTQTPRHKVTEMGQEVTMRCQPILGHNTVFWYRQTMMQGLELLAYFRNRAPLDDSGMPKDRFSAEMPDATLATLKIQPSEPRDSAVYFCASGPTGTGNLSTEAFFGQGTRLTVV.

The rearrangement links TRBV10-1 to TRBJ1-1; a weak D match, TRBD1 (6 bases). Trimming removed 4 bases at V and 0 bases at J, with 12 bases between. The CDR3 extends over 15 amino acids. Germline V gene sequence: CDR1 WNHNN, CDR2 SYGVQD (reference sequence). The CDR3 sequence is CASSGNRALNTEAFF. As DNA, the CDR3 is TGCGCCAGCAGTGGAAACAGGGCTCTGAACACTGAAGCTTTCTTT.

The rearrangement uses TRBV29-1 and TRBJ2-4, with 7 positions matching TRBD2. This CDR3 contains 10 residues. Germline V gene data show CDR1 as SQVTM and CDR2 as ANQGSEA. J was trimmed by 8 bases and V by 6 bases; bases with no gene match: 1. CDR3 protein: CSVAGDIQYF. DNA for the CDR3: TGCAGCGTCGCGGGAGACATTCAGTACTTC.

The chain has TRBV6-1 and TRBJ2-2, with a weak D call TRBD2 (6 bases). The V and J ends lost 5 bases and 6 bases respectively, with 16 bases between them. From germline, CDR1 is MNHNS and CDR2 SASEGT. The CDR3 sequence is 15 residues long. The CDR3 is CASSRLGDLAGELFF. CDR3 coding DNA: TGTGCCAGCAGTCGTCTAGGGGACTTGGCCGGGGAGCTGTTTTTT.

The rearrangement uses TRBV19 and TRBJ2-1; D ambiguous. This CDR3 is built from 12 residues. In germline, CDR1 is LNHDA, CDR2 SQIVND (reference sequence). Trimming took off 9 bases at V and 4 bases at J, with 10 bases between the two ends. This chain's CDR3 is CASADLYNEQFF. DNA of the CDR3: TGTGCCAGCGCCGACTTGTACAATGAGCAGTTCTTC.

This chain connects TRBV7-2 to TRBJ2-4, with D perhaps matching TRBD2 (5 bases). This CDR3 has 16 amino acids. The germline CDR1 and CDR2 sequences are SGHTA and FQGNSA. V lost 4 bases and J 0 bases, leaving 13 bases between the germline ends. CDR3: CASSSEGTIAKNIQYF. The CDR3 region has the DNA TGTGCCAGCAGCTCCGAGGGCACCATAGCCAAAAACATTCAGTACTTC.

The chain employs TRBV29-1 and TRBJ1-1; D is unclear. The CDR3 has 11 amino acids. The germline V gene encodes CDR1 SQVTM and CDR2 ANQGSEA. Trimming left V 4 bases short and J 7 bases short, with 10 bases between. Written as DNA, the CDR3 is TGCAGCGTTGCGGCAGGCATTGAAGCTTTCTTT. Translating gives CSVAAGIEAFF.

The chain links TRBV7-9 to TRBJ2-7; weak D call: TRBD2 (6 bases). Germline CDR1 and CDR2: SEHNR and FQNEAQ (reference sequence). CDR3 length: 15 amino acids. V lost 1 base to trimming and J lost 2 bases, with 12 bases between them. The CDR3 region has the DNA TGTGCCAGCAGCTTAGAAGCGGGTGACGCCTACGAGCAGTACTTC. Translated: CASSLEAGDAYEQYF. Full variable domain (missing parts from reference TRBV7-9 and TRBJ2-7): DTGVSQNPRHKITKRGQNVTFRCDPISEHNRLYWYRQTLGQGPEFLTYFQNEAQLEKSRLLSDRFSAERPKGSFSTLEIQRTEQGDSAMYLCASSLEAGDAYEQYFGPGTRLTVT.

The chain uses TRBV10-3 and TRBJ1-1, with 7 bases fitting TRBD1. Germline CDR1 is ENHRY and CDR2 is SYGVKD. With V trimmed by 5 bases and J by 0 bases, 9 bases remained unmatched. The CDR3 is 16 amino acids. CDR3 region: CAISPAVGQVNTEAFF. The CDR3 DNA reads as TGTGCCATCAGTCCCGCGGTAGGACAGGTGAACACTGAAGCTTTCTTT.

V gene TRBV14 combines with J gene TRBJ2-1, with D perhaps matching TRBD2 (6 bases). Looked up from germline, CDR1 is SGHDN and CDR2 is FVKESK. CDR3 length: 15 amino acids. V was trimmed by 3 bases and J by 10 bases, leaving 19 bases between them. This CDR3 reads CASSHPLSGVREQFF. The CDR3 DNA reads TGTGCCAGCAGCCATCCGTTATCGGGGGTAAGGGAGCAGTTCTTC.